A single sample is the source of the 17 T cell receptor beta chains below, sequenced in a study of tumor-infiltrating lymphocytes in primary liver carcinoma. It was unsorted whole blood that yielded blood RNA, and germline DNA was also extracted. From 500 to 600 ng of total RNA, TCR beta-specific cDNA was reverse-transcribed using a constant-region primer. Three-round nested multiplex PCR performed with slightly modified ARM-PCR produced the TCR beta libraries. Amplification in the first two PCR rounds was performed using TRBV1-TRBV30 forward primers and a C-beta reverse primer for approximately 10 cycles each. Each CDR3 protein is one row after TCRdb ran MiXCR on the multiplex PCR reads. The sample records 310,000 or so distinct CDR3 sequences, about 65% being singletons. Sequenced input: peripheral blood. Every receptor here comes from a man in his forties with primary liver carcinoma and hepatitis B virus infection.

The table lists this clonotype with many counts. The V gene is TRBV6-6, the J gene TRBJ1-4; no clear D. The germline V gene encodes CDR1 MNHNY and CDR2 SVGAGI (reference sequence). CDR3 length: 14 amino acids. V lost 2 bases, J lost 2 bases, and 6 bases lay in between. The DNA of the CDR3 is TGTGCCAGCAGTTACGGGCAGACTAATGAAAAACTGTTTTTT. Protein product: CASSYGQTNEKLFF.

As regards this clonotype: A much larger clone is a single base away; this may be a read error. The chain carries TRBV6-5 and TRBJ2-6; the D gene is possibly TRBD1 (5 bases). This CDR3 region has 13 residues. Germline loops: CDR1 MNHEY, CDR2 SVGAGI. The CDR3: CASRAVGANVLIF. CDR3 nucleotide sequence: TGTGCCAGCCGGGCCGTTGGGGCCAACGTCCTGATTTTC.

About this clonotype: A much bigger clone sits one base away, suggesting this may be a read error. The V and J genes are TRBV6-1 and TRBJ2-7; D gene ambiguous. From germline, CDR1 is MNHNS and CDR2 SASEGT. The germline V and J ends were trimmed by 9 bases and 3 bases, with 12 bases remaining between them. This CDR3 comprises 12 residues. The CDR3 nucleotides read TGTGCCAGTTTGCACACAAACTACGAGCAGTACTTC. Its protein is CASLHTNYEQYF.

Comments on this clonotype: An end of the junction differs from the germline gene, which may be a read error. V and J are TRBV6-5 and TRBJ2-5, with 8 bases aligning to TRBD2. Germline CDR1 is MNHEY and CDR2 is SVGAGI. The CDR3 length is 15 residues. The DNA of the CDR3 is TGTGCCACCAGTGGGGGACTAGTGGGAGTGGAGACCCAGTACTTC. Its protein product is CATSGGLVGVETQYF.

Turning to this clonotype: One junction end does not reproduce the germline sequence, and a read error may be involved. This rearrangement joins TRBV12-3 or TRBV12-4 to TRBJ2-7; D could derive from TRBD1 or TRBD2 (6 bases each). This CDR3 spans 15 amino acids. CDR3 nucleotide sequence: TGTGCCAGCAGCCGAGGACTAACGGGGGCCTATGAGCAGTACTTC. As protein: CASSRGLTGAYEQYF.

Concerning this clonotype: This may stem from a read error, because a much larger clone lies one nucleotide away. The chain has TRBV10-2 and TRBJ2-1, with D possibly matching TRBD2 (6 bases). This CDR3 has 13 residues. Germline CDR1 reads WSHSY; CDR2 reads SAAADI. Trimming removed 8 bases at V and 8 bases at J, with 16 bases between. The CDR3 loop reads CASVTTSLYEQFF. In DNA, the CDR3 is TGCGCCAGCGTAACGACTAGTTTATATGAGCAGTTCTTC.

Note on this clonotype: At one of its ends the junction is not consistent with the germline gene, which may arise from a read error. This chain uses TRBV4-1 with TRBJ1-1; D is uncertain. Per germline, CDR1 MGHRA and CDR2 YSYEKL. The CDR3 totals 17 residues. For the CDR3, the DNA is TGCGCCAGCAGTAGGAAGGACCTCGACCCGACGAACACTGTAGCTTTCTTT. It specifies CASSRKDLDPTNTVAFF.

Of note for this clonotype: This CDR3 is missing its conserved last phenylalanine or tryptophan, likely due to a read error. The J gene is TRBJ2-2, the V gene TRBV11-3; D is unresolved. Germline V gives CDR1 SGHNT, CDR2 YENEEA. The CDR3 consists of 12 residues. The germline V and J ends were trimmed by 4 bases and 6 bases, with 6 bases remaining between them. CDR3 nucleotide sequence: TGTGCCAGCAGCTATCCCGCCGGGGAGCTGTTTTCT. This encodes CASSYPAGELFS.

Comments on this clonotype: An end of the junction differs from the germline gene, which may be a read error. The chain uses TRBV11-2 and TRBJ2-7, with D possibly TRBD1 on 5 matching bases. Germline lookup yields CDR1 SGHAT and CDR2 FQNNGV. The CDR3 contains 14 residues. The CDR3 nucleotides read TGTGCCAACAGCCCCGGACAACTGGCCTACGTGCAGTACTTC. It specifies CANSPGQLAYVQYF.

Regarding this clonotype: A much larger clone differs by one base, so this may be a read error. The chain uses TRBV29-1 and TRBJ2-5; 8 nucleotides align to TRBD2. The trim removed 4 bases at V and 2 bases at J, leaving 12 bases unmatched. From germline, CDR1 is SQVTM and CDR2 ANQGSEA. CDR3 size: 16 residues. This CDR3 reads CSVGTSWRARQETQYF. CDR3 bases: TGCAGCGTTGGGACTAGCTGGAGGGCGAGACAAGAGACCCAGTACTTC.

The CDR3 DNA is TGTGCCAGCAGTTCCCGATTGGGGGGCTCTGAAGCTTTCTTT. This codes for CASSSRLGGSEAFF. The chain links TRBV6-1 to TRBJ1-1; tentatively, D is TRBD1 (6 bases). Germline CDR1 and CDR2: MNHNS and SASEGT. The CDR3 has 14 residues. The ends were cut back, 5 bases at V and 6 bases at J, with 16 bases in the middle.

The rearrangement joins TRBV11-2 to TRBJ1-5; tentatively, D is TRBD2 (6 bases). The DNA matches TRBJ2-3 better at its end, which makes the J call doubtful. Germline V CDR1 and CDR2: SGHAT, FQNNGV. The length of the CDR3 is 14 residues. Written as DNA, the CDR3 is TGTGCCAGCAGCCCGGGACTGGAAAATCAGCCCCAGTATTTT. It is translated as CASSPGLENQPQYF.

On this clonotype itself: This could be a read error, since a much larger clone is one nucleotide away. The genes are TRBV6-1 and TRBJ2-3, with 13 positions matching TRBD2. V was pared by 10 bases and J by 7 bases, with 11 bases of the junction left unmatched. The CDR3 loop spans 15 amino acids. Germline values: CDR1 MNHNS, CDR2 SASEGT. The CDR3, as DNA: TGTGCCACCCGGTTGACTAGCGGGAGGACAAATACGCAGTATTTT. It specifies CATRLTSGRTNTQYF.

A few counts support this clonotype. The gene calls are TRBV7-9 and TRBJ2-7; TRBD1 agrees at 9 bases. J lost 4 bases, V lost 3 bases, and 4 bases had no gene match. Per germline, CDR1 SEHNR and CDR2 FQNEAQ (reference sequence). This CDR3 spans 14 amino acids. CDR3 region: CASSLTGGRYEQYF. CDR3 DNA sequence: TGTGCCAGCAGCTTGACAGGGGGAAGGTACGAGCAGTACTTC.

CDR3: CATSVDNTDTQYF. In nucleotides, the CDR3 is TGTGCCACCAGCGTTGACAACACAGATACGCAGTATTTT. V and J are TRBV24-1 and TRBJ2-3; D ambiguous. V lost 7 bases and J lost 2, with 9 bases in between. Per germline, CDR1 KGHDR and CDR2 SFDVKD. The CDR3 is 13 amino acids.

About this clonotype: Being one base from a much bigger clone, this may be a read error. This chain uses TRBV29-1 with TRBJ1-4; D not resolved. V was cut by 1 base and J by 8 bases, with 8 bases left in between. This CDR3 comprises 12 residues. The germline V gene encodes CDR1 SQVTM and CDR2 ANQGSEA. CDR3 sequence reads: CSVEGTGEKLFF. CDR3 DNA sequence: TGCAGCGTTGAAGGAACGGGCGAAAAACTGTTTTTT.

The genes are TRBV10-3 and TRBJ2-7, with 10 bases matching TRBD2. Trimming took 3 bases from V and 1 from J; bases not matched to a gene: 9. The CDR3 length is 17 residues. CDR1 and CDR2 (germline): ENHRY, SYGVKD. CDR3 nucleotides: TGTGCCATCAGTGACCCTACCCAGCGGGAGGGTTCCTACGAGCAGTACTTC. Amino acid sequence: CAISDPTQREGSYEQYF.